This T cell receptor beta chain emerged from a study of post-analysis software for immune sequencing data. Study-level points and caveats: By F measure, samples from a shared preparation batch strongly co-clustered. Controls showed lower frequencies than patients for five TRBV segments, and TRBV5-6, TRBV5-1 and TRBV20-1 were among these. Significantly decreased normalized Chao1 diversity was recorded for multiple sclerosis patients relative to controls.

The V gene lost 7 bases and the J gene lost 4 bases, with 8 bases spanning the gap. The CDR3 runs to 12 residues. Germline V lookup: CDR1 MNHNS, CDR2 SASEGT. Details on this clonotype: Its specificity is not known.

Libraries were made from TCR beta cDNA, and they carried unique molecular identifiers. TCRdb called the PCR reads again in MiXCR, with one record for every CDR3 protein. The sample records fewer than 850,000 distinct CDR3 sequences, about 32% being singletons. The clonotype was recovered from a girl aged 5 to 17 with multiple sclerosis. The chain joins TRBV6-1 to TRBJ2-1; no definite D call. Material for sequencing was blood. CDR3 sequence reads: CASTWTYNEQFF. CDR3 bases: TGTGCCAGCACGTGGACGTACAATGAGCAGTTCTTC.